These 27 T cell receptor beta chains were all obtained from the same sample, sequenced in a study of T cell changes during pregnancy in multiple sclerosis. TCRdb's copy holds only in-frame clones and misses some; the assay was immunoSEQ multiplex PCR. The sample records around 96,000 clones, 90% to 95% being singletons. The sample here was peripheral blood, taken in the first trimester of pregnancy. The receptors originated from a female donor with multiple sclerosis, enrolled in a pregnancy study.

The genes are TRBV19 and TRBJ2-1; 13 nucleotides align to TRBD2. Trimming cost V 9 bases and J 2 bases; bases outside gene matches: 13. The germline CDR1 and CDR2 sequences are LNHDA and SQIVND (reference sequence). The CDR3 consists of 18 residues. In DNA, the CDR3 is TGTGCCAGCTCCATCCCCCCAACTAGCGGGGGGGCCTACAATGAGCAGTTCTTC. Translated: CASSIPPTSGGAYNEQFF.

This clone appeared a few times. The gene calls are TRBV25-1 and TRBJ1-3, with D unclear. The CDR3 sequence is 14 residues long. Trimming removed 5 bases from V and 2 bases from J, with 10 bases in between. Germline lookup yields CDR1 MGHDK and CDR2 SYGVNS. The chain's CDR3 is CASSSERAGNTIYF. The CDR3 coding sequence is TGTGCCAGCAGTAGTGAGAGGGCTGGAAACACCATATATTTT.

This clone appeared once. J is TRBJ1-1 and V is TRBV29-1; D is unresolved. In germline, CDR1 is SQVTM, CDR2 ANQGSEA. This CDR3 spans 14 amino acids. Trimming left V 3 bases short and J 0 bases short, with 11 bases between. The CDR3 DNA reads TGCAGCGTTGAGAAGCGAGAATTGAACACTGAAGCTTTCTTT. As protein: CSVEKRELNTEAFF.

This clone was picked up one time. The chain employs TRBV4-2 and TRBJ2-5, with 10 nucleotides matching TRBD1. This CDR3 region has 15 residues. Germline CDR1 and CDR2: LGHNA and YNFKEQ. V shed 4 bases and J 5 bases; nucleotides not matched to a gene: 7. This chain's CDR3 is CASSPSRDRGETQYF. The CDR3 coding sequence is TGTGCCAGCAGCCCGTCCCGGGACAGGGGTGAGACCCAGTACTTC.

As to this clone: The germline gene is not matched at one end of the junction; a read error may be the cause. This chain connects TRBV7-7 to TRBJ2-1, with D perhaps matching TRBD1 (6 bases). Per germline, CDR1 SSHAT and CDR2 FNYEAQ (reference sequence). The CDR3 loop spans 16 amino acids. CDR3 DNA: TGTGCTAGCAGCCTATCTCCAGGGGCAGCCTACAATGAGCAGTTCTTC. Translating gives CASSLSPGAAYNEQFF.

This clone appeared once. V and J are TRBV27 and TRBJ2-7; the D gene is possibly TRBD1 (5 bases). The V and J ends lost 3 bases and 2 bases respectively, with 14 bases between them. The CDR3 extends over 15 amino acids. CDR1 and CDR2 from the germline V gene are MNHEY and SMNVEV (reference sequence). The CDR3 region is CASSFRQGGTYEQYF. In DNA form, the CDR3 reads TGTGCCAGCAGTTTTCGTCAGGGCGGCACCTACGAGCAGTACTTC.

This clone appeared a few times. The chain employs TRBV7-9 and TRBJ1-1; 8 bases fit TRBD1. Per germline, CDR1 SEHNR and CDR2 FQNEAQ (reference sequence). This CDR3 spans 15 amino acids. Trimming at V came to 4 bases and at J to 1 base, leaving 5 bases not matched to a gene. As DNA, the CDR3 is TGTGCCAGCAGCTCCGGACAGGGATGGAACACTGAAGCTTTCTTT. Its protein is CASSSGQGWNTEAFF. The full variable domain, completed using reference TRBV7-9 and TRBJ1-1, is DTGVSQNPRHKITKRGQNVTFRCDPISEHNRLYWYRQTLGQGPEFLTYFQNEAQLEKSRLLSDRFSAERPKGSFSTLEIQRTEQGDSAMYLCASSSGQGWNTEAFFGQGTRLTVV.

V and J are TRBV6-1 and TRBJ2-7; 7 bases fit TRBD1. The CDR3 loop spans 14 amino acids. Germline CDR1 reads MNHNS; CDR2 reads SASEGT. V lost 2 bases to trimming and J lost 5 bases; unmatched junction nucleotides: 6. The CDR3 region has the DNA TGTGCCAGCAGTGAACAGGGGGATCTCCACGAGCAGTACTTC. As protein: CASSEQGDLHEQYF.

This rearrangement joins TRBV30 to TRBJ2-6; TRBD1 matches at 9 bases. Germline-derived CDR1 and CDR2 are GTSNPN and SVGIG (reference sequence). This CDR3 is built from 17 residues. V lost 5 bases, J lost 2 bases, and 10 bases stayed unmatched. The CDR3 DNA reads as TGTGCCTGGGACCAGGGGACAGGGTCAGCTGGGGCCAACGTCCTGACTTTC. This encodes CAWDQGTGSAGANVLTF.

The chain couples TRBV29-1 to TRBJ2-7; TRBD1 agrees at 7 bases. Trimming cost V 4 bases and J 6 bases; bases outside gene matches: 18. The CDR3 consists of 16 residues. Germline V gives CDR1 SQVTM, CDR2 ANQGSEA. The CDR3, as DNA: TGCAGCGTTGTAATCGGACAGGCTCAAGCGGTTACCGAGCAGTACTTC. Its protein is CSVVIGQAQAVTEQYF.

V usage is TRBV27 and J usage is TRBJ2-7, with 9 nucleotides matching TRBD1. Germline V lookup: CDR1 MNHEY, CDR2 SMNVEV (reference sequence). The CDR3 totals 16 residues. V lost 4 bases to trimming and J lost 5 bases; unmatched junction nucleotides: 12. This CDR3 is CASSSLPGQGADEQYF. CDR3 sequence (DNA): TGTGCCAGCAGTTCGTTGCCGGGACAGGGTGCAGACGAGCAGTACTTC.

The CDR3 region has the DNA TGTGCCAGCAGTTTTGAAGGGACAGGCCTCAGGGGAGATACGCAGTATTTT. Its protein is CASSFEGTGLRGDTQYF. The J gene is TRBJ2-3, the V gene TRBV27; 8 nucleotides line up with TRBD1. V lost 3 bases to trimming and J lost 5 bases; unmatched junction nucleotides: 13. CDR3 size: 17 residues. Germline V gene lookup returns CDR1 MNHEY and CDR2 SMNVEV (reference sequence).

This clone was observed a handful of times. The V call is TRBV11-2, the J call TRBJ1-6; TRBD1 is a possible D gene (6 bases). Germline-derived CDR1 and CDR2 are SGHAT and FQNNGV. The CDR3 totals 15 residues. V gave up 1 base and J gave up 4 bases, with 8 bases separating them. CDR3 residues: CASSLVQGYNSPLHF. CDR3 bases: TGTGCCAGCAGCTTAGTACAGGGTTATAATTCACCCCTCCACTTT.

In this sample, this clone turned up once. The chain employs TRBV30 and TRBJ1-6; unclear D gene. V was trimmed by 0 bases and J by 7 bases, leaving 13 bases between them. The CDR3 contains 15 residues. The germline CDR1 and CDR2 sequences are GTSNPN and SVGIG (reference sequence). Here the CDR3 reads CAWSVLAGANSPLHF. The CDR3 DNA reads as TGTGCCTGGAGTGTACTTGCTGGAGCGAATTCACCCCTCCACTTT.

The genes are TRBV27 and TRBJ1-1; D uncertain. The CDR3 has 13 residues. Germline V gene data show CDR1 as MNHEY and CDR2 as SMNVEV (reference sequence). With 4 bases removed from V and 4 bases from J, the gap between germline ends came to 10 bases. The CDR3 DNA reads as TGTGCCAGCAGTTCGGGGAGGGCCACTGAAGCTTTCTTT. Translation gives CASSSGRATEAFF.

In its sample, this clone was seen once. The CDR3 region has the DNA TGTGCCAGCAGCAACAGGGGCCCCAATCAGCCCCAGCATTTT. It yields the protein CASSNRGPNQPQHF. This sequence joins TRBV6-1 and TRBJ1-5; 7 positions match TRBD1. CDR1 is MNHNS, CDR2 SASEGT, per germline. The V segment lost 6 bases and the J segment 3 bases; nucleotides outside the gene matches: 5. The CDR3 runs to 14 residues.

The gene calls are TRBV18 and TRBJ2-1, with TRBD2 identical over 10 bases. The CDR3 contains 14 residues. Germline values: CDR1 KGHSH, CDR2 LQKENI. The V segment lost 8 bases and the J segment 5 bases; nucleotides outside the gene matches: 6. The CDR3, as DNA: TGTGCCAGCACAAGGACTAGCGGTGACAATGAGCAGTTCTTC. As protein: CASTRTSGDNEQFF.

The CDR3 spells CASSPLNSGTNEKLFF. The CDR3 coding sequence is TGTGCCAGCTCACCTCTGAACAGTGGAACTAATGAAAAACTGTTTTTT. The chain couples TRBV18 to TRBJ1-4, with D unresolved. Trimming pared 3 bases from V and 1 base from J, leaving 12 bases between. Germline V gives CDR1 KGHSH, CDR2 LQKENI. The CDR3 has 16 residues. Looking up the rest from reference TRBV18 and TRBJ1-4 gives the full variable domain: NAGVMQNPRHLVRRRGQEARLRCSPMKGHSHVYWYRQLPEEGLKFMVYLQKENIIDESGMPKERFSAEFPKEGPSILRIQQVVRGDSAAYFCASSPLNSGTNEKLFFGSGTQLSVL.

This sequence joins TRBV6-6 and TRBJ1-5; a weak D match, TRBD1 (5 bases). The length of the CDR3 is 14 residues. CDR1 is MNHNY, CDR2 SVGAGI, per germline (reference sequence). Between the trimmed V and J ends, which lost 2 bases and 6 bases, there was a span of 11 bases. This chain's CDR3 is CASSYPGTAQPQHF. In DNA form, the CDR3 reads TGTGCCAGCAGTTACCCAGGGACTGCTCAGCCCCAGCATTTT.

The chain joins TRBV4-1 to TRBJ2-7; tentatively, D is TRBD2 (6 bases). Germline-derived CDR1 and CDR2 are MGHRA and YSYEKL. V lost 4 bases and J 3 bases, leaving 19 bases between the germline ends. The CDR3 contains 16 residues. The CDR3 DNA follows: TGCGCCAGCAGCCCCCGGGGGACGCCCGGGGGCTACGAGCAGTACTTC. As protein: CASSPRGTPGGYEQYF.

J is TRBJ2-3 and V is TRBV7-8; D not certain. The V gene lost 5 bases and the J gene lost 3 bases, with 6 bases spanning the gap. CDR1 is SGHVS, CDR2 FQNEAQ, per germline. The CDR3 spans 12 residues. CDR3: CASSTRTDTQYF. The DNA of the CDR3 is TGTGCCAGCAGCACTCGGACAGATACGCAGTATTTT.

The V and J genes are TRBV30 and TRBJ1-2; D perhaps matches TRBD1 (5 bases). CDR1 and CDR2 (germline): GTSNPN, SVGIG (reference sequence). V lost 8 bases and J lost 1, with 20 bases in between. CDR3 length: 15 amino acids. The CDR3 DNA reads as TGTGCCGCCTCCAAGGTGGGGGAGGGTAACTATGGCTACACCTTC. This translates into CAASKVGEGNYGYTF. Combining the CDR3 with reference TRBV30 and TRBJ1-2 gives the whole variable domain SQTIHQWPATLVQPVGSPLSLECTVEGTSNPNLYWYRQAAGRGLQLLFYSVGIGQISSEVPQNLSASRPQDRQFILSSKKLLLSDSGFYLCAASKVGEGNYGYTFGSGTRLTVV.

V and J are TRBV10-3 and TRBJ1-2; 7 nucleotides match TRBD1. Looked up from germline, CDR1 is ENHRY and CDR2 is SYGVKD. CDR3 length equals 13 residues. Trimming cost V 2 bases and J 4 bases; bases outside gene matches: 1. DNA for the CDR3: TGTGCCATCAGTGAGACAGGGGCCTATGGCTACACCTTC. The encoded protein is CAISETGAYGYTF.

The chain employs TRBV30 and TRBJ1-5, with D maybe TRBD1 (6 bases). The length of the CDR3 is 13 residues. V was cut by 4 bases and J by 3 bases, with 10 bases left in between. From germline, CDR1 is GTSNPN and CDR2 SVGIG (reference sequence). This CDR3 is CAWNRDINQPQHF. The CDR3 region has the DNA TGTGCCTGGAACAGGGACATCAATCAGCCCCAGCATTTT.

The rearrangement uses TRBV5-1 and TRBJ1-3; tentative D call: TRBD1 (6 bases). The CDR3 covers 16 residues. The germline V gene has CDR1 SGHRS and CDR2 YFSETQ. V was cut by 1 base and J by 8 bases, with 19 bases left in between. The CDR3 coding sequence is TGCGCCAGCAGCTTGACTGTACAGGGAATTCCGGACACCATATATTTT. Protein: CASSLTVQGIPDTIYF.

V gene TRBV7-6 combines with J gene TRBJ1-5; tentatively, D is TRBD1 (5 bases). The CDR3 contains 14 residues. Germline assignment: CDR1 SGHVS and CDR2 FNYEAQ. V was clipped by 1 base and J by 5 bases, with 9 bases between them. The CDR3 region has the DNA TGTGCCAGCAGCTTAGGGGGGGGAGATCAGCCCCAGCATTTT. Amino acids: CASSLGGGDQPQHF.

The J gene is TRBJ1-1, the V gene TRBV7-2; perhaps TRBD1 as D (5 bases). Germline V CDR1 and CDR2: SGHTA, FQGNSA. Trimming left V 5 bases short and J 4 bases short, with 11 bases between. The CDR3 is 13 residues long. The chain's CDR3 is CASSPGSATEAFF. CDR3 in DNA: TGTGCCAGCAGCCCAGGGTCGGCCACTGAAGCTTTCTTT. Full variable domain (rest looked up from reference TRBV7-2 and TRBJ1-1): GAGVSQSPSNKVTEKGKDVELRCDPISGHTALYWYRQSLGQGLEFLIYFQGNSAPDKSGLPSDRFSAERTGGSVSTLTIQRTQQEDSAVYLCASSPGSATEAFFGQGTRLTVV.